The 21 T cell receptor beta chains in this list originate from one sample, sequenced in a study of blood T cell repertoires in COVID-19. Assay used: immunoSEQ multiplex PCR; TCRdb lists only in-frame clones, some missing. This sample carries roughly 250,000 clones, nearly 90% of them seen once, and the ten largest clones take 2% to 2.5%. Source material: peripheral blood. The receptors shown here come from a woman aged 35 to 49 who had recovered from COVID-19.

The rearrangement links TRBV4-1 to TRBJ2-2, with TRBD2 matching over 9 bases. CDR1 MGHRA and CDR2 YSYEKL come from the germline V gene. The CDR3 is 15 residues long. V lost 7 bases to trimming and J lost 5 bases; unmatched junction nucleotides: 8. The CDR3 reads CASTPPSGETGELFF. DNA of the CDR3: TGCGCCAGCACGCCCCCTAGCGGGGAGACCGGGGAGCTGTTTTTT.

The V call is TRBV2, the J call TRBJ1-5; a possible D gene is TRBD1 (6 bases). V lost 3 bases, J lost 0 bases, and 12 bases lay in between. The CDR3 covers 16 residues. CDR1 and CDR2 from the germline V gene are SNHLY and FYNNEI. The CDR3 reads CASSDRGAYSNQPQHF. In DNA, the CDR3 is TGTGCCAGCAGTGACAGGGGAGCTTATAGCAATCAGCCCCAGCATTTT.

In DNA form, the CDR3 reads TGTGCCAGCAGCTTAGCTCCTGGACTGGGCGGGGAGCTGTTTTTT. Encoded protein: CASSLAPGLGGELFF. The chain combines TRBV11-2 with TRBJ2-2; D possibly corresponds to TRBD2 (5 bases). The V end lost 1 base, the J end lost 7 bases, and 13 bases lay between the germline ends. The CDR3 runs to 15 residues. The germline gives CDR1 SGHAT, CDR2 FQNNGV. The full variable domain, in which reference TRBV11-2 and TRBJ2-2 provide the parts outside the CDR3, is EAGVAQSPRYKIIEKRQSVAFWCNPISGHATLYWYQQILGQGPKLLIQFQNNGVVDDSQLPKDRFSAERLKGVDSTLKIQPAKLEDSAVYLCASSLAPGLGGELFFGEGSRLTVL.

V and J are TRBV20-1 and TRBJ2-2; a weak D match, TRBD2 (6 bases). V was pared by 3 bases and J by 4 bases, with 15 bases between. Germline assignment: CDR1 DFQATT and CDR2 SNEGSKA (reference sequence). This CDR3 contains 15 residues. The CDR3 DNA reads TGCAGTGCTAGTCAACTTACTAGCCGCACCGGGGAGCTGTTTTTT. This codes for CSASQLTSRTGELFF.

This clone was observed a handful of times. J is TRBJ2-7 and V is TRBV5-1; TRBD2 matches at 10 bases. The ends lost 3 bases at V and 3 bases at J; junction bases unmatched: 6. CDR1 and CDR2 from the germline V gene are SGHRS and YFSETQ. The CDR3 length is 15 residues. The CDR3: CASSSWTSGRYEQYF. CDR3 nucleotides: TGCGCCAGCAGCTCCTGGACTAGCGGTCGCTACGAGCAGTACTTC.

As DNA, the CDR3 is TGTGCCAGTAGTACGGGACACAACCAAGAGACCCAGTACTTC. This encodes CASSTGHNQETQYF. The rearrangement joins TRBV19 to TRBJ2-5, with TRBD1 as a possible D gene (6 bases). CDR3 length: 14 amino acids. V lost 4 bases to trimming and J lost 0 bases, with 9 bases between them. The germline V gene has CDR1 LNHDA and CDR2 SQIVND (reference sequence). The whole variable domain, remainder taken from reference TRBV19 and TRBJ2-5, is DGGITQSPKYLFRKEGQNVTLSCEQNLNHDAMYWYRQDPGQGLRLIYYSQIVNDFQKGDIAEGYSVSREKKESFPLTVTSAQKNPTAFYLCASSTGHNQETQYFGPGTRLLVL.

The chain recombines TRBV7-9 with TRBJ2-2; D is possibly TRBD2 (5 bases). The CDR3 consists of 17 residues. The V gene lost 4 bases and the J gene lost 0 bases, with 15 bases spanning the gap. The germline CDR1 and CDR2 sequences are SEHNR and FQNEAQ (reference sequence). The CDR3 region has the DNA TGTGCCAGCAGCTCGGGAAATGGCAGGCCGAACACCGGGGAGCTGTTTTTT. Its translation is CASSSGNGRPNTGELFF.

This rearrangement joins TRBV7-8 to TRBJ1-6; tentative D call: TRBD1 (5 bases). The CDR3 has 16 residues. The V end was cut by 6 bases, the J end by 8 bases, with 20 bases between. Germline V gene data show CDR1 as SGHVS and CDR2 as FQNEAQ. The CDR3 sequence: CASRQPGAQGDSPLHF. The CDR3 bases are TGTGCCAGCAGGCAGCCGGGAGCCCAGGGTGATTCACCCCTCCACTTT.

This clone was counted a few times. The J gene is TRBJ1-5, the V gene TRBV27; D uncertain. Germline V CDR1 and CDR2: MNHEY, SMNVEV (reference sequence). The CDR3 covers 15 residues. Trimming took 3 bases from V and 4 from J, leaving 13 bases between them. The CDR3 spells CASSFNGGRNQPQHF. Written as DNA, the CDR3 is TGTGCCAGCAGTTTCAATGGCGGGAGGAATCAGCCCCAGCATTTT.

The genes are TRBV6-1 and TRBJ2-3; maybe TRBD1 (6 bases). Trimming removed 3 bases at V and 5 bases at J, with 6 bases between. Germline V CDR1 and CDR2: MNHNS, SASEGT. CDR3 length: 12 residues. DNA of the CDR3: TGTGCCAGCAGTGACAGGGGAGATACGCAGTATTTT. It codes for CASSDRGDTQYF.

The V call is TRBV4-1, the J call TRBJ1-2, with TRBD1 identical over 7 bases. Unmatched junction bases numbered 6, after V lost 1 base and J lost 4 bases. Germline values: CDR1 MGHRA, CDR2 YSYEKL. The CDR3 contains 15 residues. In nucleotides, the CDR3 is TGCGCCAGCAGCCAAGCCCCGGGACAGACCTATGGCTACACCTTC. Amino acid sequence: CASSQAPGQTYGYTF.

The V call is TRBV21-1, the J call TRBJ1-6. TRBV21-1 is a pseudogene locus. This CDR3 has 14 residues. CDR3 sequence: CASRGSRDYSPLHF. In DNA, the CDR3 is TGTGCCAGCAGGGGGAGCAGGGACTATTCACCCCTCCACTTT.

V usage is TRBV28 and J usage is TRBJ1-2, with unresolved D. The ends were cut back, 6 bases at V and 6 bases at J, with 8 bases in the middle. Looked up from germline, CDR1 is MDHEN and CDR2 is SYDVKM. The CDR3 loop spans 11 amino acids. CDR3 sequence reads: CASRALDGYTF. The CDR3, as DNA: TGTGCCAGCAGGGCCCTTGATGGCTACACCTTC.

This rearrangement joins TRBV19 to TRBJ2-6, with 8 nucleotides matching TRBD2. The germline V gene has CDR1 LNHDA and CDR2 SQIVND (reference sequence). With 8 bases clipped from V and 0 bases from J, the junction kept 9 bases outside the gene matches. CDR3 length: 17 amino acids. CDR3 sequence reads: CASFSSGSVSGANVLTF. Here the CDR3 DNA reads TGTGCCAGTTTCTCTAGCGGGTCCGTCTCTGGGGCCAACGTCCTGACTTTC.

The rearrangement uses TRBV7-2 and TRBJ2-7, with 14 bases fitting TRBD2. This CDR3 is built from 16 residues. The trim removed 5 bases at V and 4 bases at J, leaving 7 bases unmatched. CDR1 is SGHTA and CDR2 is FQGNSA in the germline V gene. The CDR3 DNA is TGTGCCAGCAGCCTCCCTGGACTAGCGGGGGGTTACGAGCAGTACTTC. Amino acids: CASSLPGLAGGYEQYF.

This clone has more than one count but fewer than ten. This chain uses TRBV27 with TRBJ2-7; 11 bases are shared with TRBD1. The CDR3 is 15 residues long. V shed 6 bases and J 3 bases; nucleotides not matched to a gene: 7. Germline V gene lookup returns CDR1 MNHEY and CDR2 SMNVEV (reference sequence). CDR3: CASRAGTGGGYEQYF. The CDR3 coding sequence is TGTGCCAGCAGGGCGGGGACAGGGGGAGGCTACGAGCAGTACTTC.

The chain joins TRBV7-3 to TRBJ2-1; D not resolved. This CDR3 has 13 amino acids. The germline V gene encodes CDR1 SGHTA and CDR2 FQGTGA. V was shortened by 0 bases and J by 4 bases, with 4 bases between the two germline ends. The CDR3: CASSLTQYNEQFF. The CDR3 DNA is TGTGCCAGCAGCTTAACACAGTACAATGAGCAGTTCTTC. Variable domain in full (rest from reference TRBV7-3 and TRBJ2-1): GAGVSQTPSNKVTEKGKYVELRCDPISGHTALYWYRQSLGQGPEFLIYFQGTGAADDSGLPNDRFFAVRPEGSVSTLKIQRTERGDSAVYLCASSLTQYNEQFFGPGTRLTVL.

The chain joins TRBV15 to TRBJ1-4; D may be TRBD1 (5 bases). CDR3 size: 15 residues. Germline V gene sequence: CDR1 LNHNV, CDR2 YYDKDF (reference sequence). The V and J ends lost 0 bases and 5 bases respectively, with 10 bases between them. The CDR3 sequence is CATSRDGRANEKLFF. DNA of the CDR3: TGTGCCACCAGCAGAGATGGCAGGGCCAATGAAAAACTGTTTTTT.

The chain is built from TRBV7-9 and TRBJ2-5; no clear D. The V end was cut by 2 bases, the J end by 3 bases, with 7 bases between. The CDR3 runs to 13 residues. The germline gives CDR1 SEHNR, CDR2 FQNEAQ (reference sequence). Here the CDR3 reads CASSLPLEETQYF. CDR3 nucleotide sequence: TGTGCCAGCAGCTTACCATTAGAAGAGACCCAGTACTTC.

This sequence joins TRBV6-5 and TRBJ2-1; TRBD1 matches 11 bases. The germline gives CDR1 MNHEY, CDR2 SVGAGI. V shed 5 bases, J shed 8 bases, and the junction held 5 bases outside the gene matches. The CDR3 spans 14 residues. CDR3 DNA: TGTGCCAGCAGTAAGGACAGGGGGCGGGATGAGCAGTTCTTC. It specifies CASSKDRGRDEQFF.

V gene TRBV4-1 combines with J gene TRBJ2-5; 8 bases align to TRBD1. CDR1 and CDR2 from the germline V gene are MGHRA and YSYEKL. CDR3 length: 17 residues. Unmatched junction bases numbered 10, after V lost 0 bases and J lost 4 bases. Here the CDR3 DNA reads TGCGCCAGCAGCCAAGACACCCCTGACAGGGGTATAGAGACCCAGTACTTC. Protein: CASSQDTPDRGIETQYF.